One and the same sample provided the 27 T cell receptor beta chains below, sequenced in a study of blood T cell repertoires in COVID-19. TCRdb's table, derived via immunoSEQ multiplex PCR, lists solely in-frame clones and lacks some. The sample holds 150,000 to 200,000 clones, around 82% seen once. The specimen was peripheral blood. The receptors come from a man between 65 and 85 years old with active or convalescent COVID-19.

The chain is built from TRBV30 and TRBJ2-1; 12 bases align to TRBD2. From germline, CDR1 is GTSNPN and CDR2 SVGIG (reference sequence). The V gene end was trimmed by 1 base and the J gene end by 9 bases; junction bases not matched to a gene: 7. The CDR3 length is 15 residues. The CDR3 DNA is TGTGCCTGGAGTGGGGGGCTAGCGGGAGGGAGTGAGCAGTTCTTC. Its protein is CAWSGGLAGGSEQFF.

The chain combines TRBV7-9 with TRBJ1-1; D may be TRBD1 (5 bases). This CDR3 has 13 residues. Per the germline V gene, CDR1 is SEHNR and CDR2 is FQNEAQ (reference sequence). V was clipped by 3 bases and J by 9 bases, with 14 bases between them. The CDR3 DNA is TGTGCCAGCAGCTTCGGGGCCGGGAGAAAAGCTTTCTTT. Amino acids: CASSFGAGRKAFF.

The gene calls are TRBV7-9 and TRBJ2-1; TRBD2 agrees at 12 bases. The CDR3 runs to 15 residues. Germline values: CDR1 SEHNR, CDR2 FQNEAQ (reference sequence). Trimming removed 4 bases from V and 10 bases from J; junction bases left unmatched: 8. CDR3 sequence (DNA): TGTGCCAGCAGCTCCCGACTAGCGGGAGATGTGGAGCAGTTCTTC. As protein: CASSSRLAGDVEQFF.

CDR3 sequence: CASNRGDNTEAFF. The CDR3 coding sequence is TGTGCCAGCAACAGGGGGGACAACACTGAAGCTTTCTTT. The rearrangement joins TRBV5-8 to TRBJ1-1; 8 bases agree with TRBD1. Germline V gene sequence: CDR1 SGHTS, CDR2 YDEGEE. This CDR3 region has 13 residues. V gave up 6 bases and J gave up 2 bases; unmatched junction bases: 3.

This sequence joins TRBV10-3 and TRBJ1-3; 7 nucleotides agree with TRBD1. The CDR3 runs 15 residues. The germline gives CDR1 ENHRY, CDR2 SYGVKD. The trim removed 11 bases at V and 6 bases at J, leaving 16 bases unmatched. CDR3 bases: TGTGCCTCCCAACCGACCGGGACAGAAGCAAACACCATATATTTT. Protein: CASQPTGTEANTIYF.

This sequence joins TRBV6-5 and TRBJ1-1; no clear D gene. The CDR3 totals 13 residues. The ends were cut back, 2 bases at V and 2 bases at J, with 6 bases in the middle. CDR1 is MNHEY and CDR2 is SVGAGI in the germline V gene. CDR3 in amino acids: CASSYEGNTEAFF. The CDR3, as DNA: TGTGCCAGCAGTTACGAGGGAAACACTGAAGCTTTCTTT.

This clone is deemed medium-sized. This chain connects TRBV6-6 to TRBJ2-3; D unclear. This CDR3 has 14 amino acids. The germline V gene has CDR1 MNHNY and CDR2 SVGAGI (reference sequence). Deletions cut 4 bases from V and 2 bases from J, with 10 bases between. The CDR3, as DNA: TGTGCCAGCAGTTTCGGGTACTCCACAGATACGCAGTATTTT. It yields the protein CASSFGYSTDTQYF.

This sequence joins TRBV14 and TRBJ2-5, with no clear D. This CDR3 comprises 13 residues. Germline V gives CDR1 SGHDN, CDR2 FVKESK. Trimming shortened V by 0 bases and J by 1 base, and 3 bases separated the two germline ends. The CDR3 region is CASSQDLQETQYF. The CDR3 region has the DNA TGTGCCAGCAGCCAAGATCTCCAAGAGACCCAGTACTTC.

This sequence joins TRBV11-2 and TRBJ1-2, with TRBD1 as a possible D gene (6 bases). CDR3 length equals 18 residues. V gave up 0 bases and J gave up 2 bases, with 19 bases separating them. CDR1 and CDR2 (germline): SGHAT, FQNNGV. As DNA, the CDR3 is TGTGCCAGCAGCTTAGACCGATATACAGGGATGCGCAACTATGGCTACACCTTC. Its protein product is CASSLDRYTGMRNYGYTF.

The CDR3 nucleotides are TGCGCCAGCAGCCTCCGGGGGGACAGGGGAGATGACGGCTACACCTTC. It encodes CASSLRGDRGDDGYTF. V gene TRBV5-1 combines with J gene TRBJ1-2; TRBD1 matches 10 bases. The CDR3 is 16 amino acids. Unmatched junction bases numbered 14, after V lost 4 bases and J lost 8 bases. Per germline, CDR1 SGHRS and CDR2 YFSETQ.

This CDR3 is CATSLKRVAGYEQYF. The DNA of the CDR3 is TGTGCCACCAGCCTTAAGCGGGTAGCGGGATACGAGCAGTACTTC. The rearrangement joins TRBV15 to TRBJ2-7, with TRBD2 matching over 8 bases. The trim removed 5 bases at V and 4 bases at J, leaving 10 bases unmatched. The V gene's germline CDR1 is LNHNV and CDR2 YYDKDF (reference sequence). This CDR3 is built from 15 residues.

The V gene is TRBV7-2, the J gene TRBJ1-5, with 10 positions matching TRBD1. Germline loops: CDR1 SGHTA, CDR2 FQGNSA. This CDR3 is 14 amino acids long. The junction had 5 bases not matched to a gene; V was cut back by 5 bases and J by 7 bases. The CDR3 bases are TGTGCCAGCAGCCTGACAGGGGGCGGGCAGCCCCAGCATTTT. It encodes CASSLTGGGQPQHF.

The V call is TRBV4-3, the J call TRBJ2-1; TRBD2 aligns across 7 bases. Germline V gene lookup returns CDR1 LGHNA and CDR2 YSLEER. The CDR3 loop spans 15 amino acids. The V and J ends lost 3 bases and 5 bases, in that order; junction bases with no gene match: 7. CDR3 sequence: CASSHPGGYDNEQFF. CDR3 bases: TGCGCCAGCAGCCACCCCGGGGGGTACGACAATGAGCAGTTCTTC.

The chain combines TRBV28 with TRBJ1-4, with D possibly matching TRBD1 (5 bases). This CDR3 region has 14 residues. V lost 3 bases and J 8 bases, leaving 13 bases between the germline ends. Germline-derived CDR1 and CDR2 are MDHEN and SYDVKM. The chain's CDR3 is CASSFRARGEKLFF. CDR3 nucleotides: TGTGCCAGCAGTTTTAGGGCTCGGGGGGAAAAACTGTTTTTT.

CDR3 in amino acids: CASSQERSWAGRGKLFF. CDR3 DNA sequence: TGCGCCAGCAGCCAAGAACGATCCTGGGCGGGGAGGGGAAAACTGTTTTTT. The gene calls are TRBV4-3 and TRBJ1-4; the D gene is possibly TRBD1 (5 bases). The CDR3 loop spans 17 amino acids. The V end was cut by 0 bases, the J end by 10 bases, with 21 bases between. Germline CDR1 reads LGHNA; CDR2 reads YSLEER.

The chain combines TRBV15 with TRBJ1-5; D uncertain. The CDR3 totals 12 residues. The V gene's germline CDR1 is LNHNV and CDR2 YYDKDF (reference sequence). The V end was cut by 3 bases, the J end by 5 bases, with 5 bases between. Here the CDR3 reads CATSRPDQPQHF. The DNA of the CDR3 is TGTGCCACCAGCAGGCCGGATCAGCCCCAGCATTTT.

CDR3 bases: TGTGCCTGGACCCCACAGACGAGAGGCAATCAGCCCCAGCATTTT. Translation: CAWTPQTRGNQPQHF. The V gene is TRBV30, the J gene TRBJ1-5; D is undetermined. V shed 4 bases and J shed 2 bases, with 15 bases lying between them. Germline assignment: CDR1 GTSNPN and CDR2 SVGIG (reference sequence). The CDR3 sequence is 15 residues long.

The chain is built from TRBV7-2 and TRBJ2-1, with TRBD1 identical over 7 bases. V lost 4 bases and J lost 9; bases outside the gene matches: 6. Germline CDR1 and CDR2: SGHTA and FQGNSA. The CDR3 has 13 amino acids. The DNA for the CDR3 is TGTGCCAGCAGCTCTTATACAGGGGTTGAGCAGTTCTTC. As protein: CASSSYTGVEQFF.

J is TRBJ2-1 and V is TRBV7-9; TRBD2 might be the D (5 bases). Germline V gene sequence: CDR1 SEHNR, CDR2 FQNEAQ (reference sequence). Trimming took off 2 bases at V and 0 bases at J, with 8 bases between the two ends. There are 15 residues in the CDR3. CDR3 nucleotides: TGTGCCAGCAGCTTAAGGAGCGGCTCCTACAATGAGCAGTTCTTC. This encodes CASSLRSGSYNEQFF.

V gene TRBV7-6 combines with J gene TRBJ2-1; the match to TRBD2 covers 10 bases. V was clipped by 2 bases and J by 7 bases; unmatched bases: 5. The CDR3 consists of 15 residues. The germline gives CDR1 SGHVS, CDR2 FNYEAQ. CDR3 nucleotide sequence: TGTGCCAGCAGCTTACTAGCGGGAGTGGGTAATGAGCAGTTCTTC. Protein: CASSLLAGVGNEQFF.

V and J are TRBV25-1 and TRBJ1-2, with D perhaps matching TRBD1 (6 bases). The CDR3 sequence is 13 residues long. Germline V lookup: CDR1 MGHDK, CDR2 SYGVNS. V lost 4 bases and J lost 2, with 8 bases in between. CDR3: CASSGGQNYGYTF. The DNA for the CDR3 is TGTGCCAGCAGTGGTGGACAGAACTATGGCTACACCTTC.

The table lists this clone with a count of one. The chain is built from TRBV25-1 and TRBJ1-3; D may be TRBD1 (5 bases). The CDR3 runs to 15 residues. Trimming took off 3 bases at V and 4 bases at J, with 13 bases between the two ends. Germline CDR1 reads MGHDK; CDR2 reads SYGVNS. This CDR3 reads CASSDGGVKGNTIYF. The CDR3 DNA reads as TGTGCCAGCAGTGATGGGGGGGTAAAGGGAAACACCATATATTTT.

As regards this clone: Other DNA variants within this sample encode the same CDR3. The V gene is TRBV7-2, the J gene TRBJ1-1; D remains unclear. The V end lost 1 base, the J end lost 0 bases, and 6 bases lay between the germline ends. Per germline, CDR1 SGHTA and CDR2 FQGNSA. The CDR3 sequence is 14 residues long. The CDR3 nucleotides are TGTGCCAGCAGCTTAGACAGAATGAACACTGAAGCTTTCTTT. Translation gives CASSLDRMNTEAFF.

This rearrangement joins TRBV28 to TRBJ2-7; 8 bases align to TRBD1. CDR3 length equals 17 residues. Losses at the gene ends were 4 bases for V and 0 bases for J; bases not matched to a gene: 11. CDR1 and CDR2 (germline): MDHEN, SYDVKM. For the CDR3, the DNA is TGTGCCAGCAGTTCCTCCCCGGGACAGGTCAGCTCCTACGAGCAGTACTTC. As protein: CASSSSPGQVSSYEQYF.

The V gene is TRBV28, the J gene TRBJ2-3; TRBD2 is a possible D gene (5 bases). The CDR3 runs to 14 residues. V gave up 3 bases and J gave up 4 bases, with 11 bases separating them. Germline values: CDR1 MDHEN, CDR2 SYDVKM. The DNA of the CDR3 is TGTGCCAGCAGTTTGTTCGGGGTGGCAGATACGCAGTATTTT. It encodes CASSLFGVADTQYF. Looking up the rest from reference TRBV28 and TRBJ2-3 gives the full variable domain: DVKVTQSSRYLVKRTGEKVFLECVQDMDHENMFWYRQDPGLGLRLIYFSYDVKMKEKGDIPEGYSVSREKKERFSLILESASTNQTSMYLCASSLFGVADTQYFGPGTRLTVL.

The rearrangement uses TRBV4-3 and TRBJ2-2; 8 bases agree with TRBD1. This CDR3 comprises 15 residues. Germline CDR1 is LGHNA and CDR2 is YSLEER. Germline trimming cut 9 bases from V and 1 base from J; bases unmatched to any gene: 7. The CDR3 DNA reads as TGCGCCAGTAGTCGACAGGGGCGGAACACCGGGGAGCTGTTTTTT. Translation gives CASSRQGRNTGELFF.

The rearrangement links TRBV4-1 to TRBJ2-7; 13 bases fit TRBD2. The germline gives CDR1 MGHRA, CDR2 YSYEKL. Germline trimming cut 6 bases from V and 5 bases from J; bases unmatched to any gene: 10. This CDR3 is 16 amino acids long. CDR3: CASSVSSGLAGNEQYF. In nucleotides, the CDR3 is TGCGCCAGCAGTGTGAGCTCGGGACTAGCGGGAAACGAGCAGTACTTC.